Detailed here is one T cell receptor beta chain. The sample comes from a study of blood T cell repertoires in COVID-19. The overall study: Both acute and convalescent COVID-19 samples were obtained from the United States, Italy and Spain. Sample material is recorded as cDNA or gDNA derived from T cells, B-cell-depleted T cells, or PBMCs.

The CDR3 covers 15 residues. The ends lost 4 bases at V and 9 bases at J; junction bases unmatched: 9. CDR1 is SGHRS and CDR2 is YFSETQ in the germline V gene. How the authors handled the data: Reference gene primer amplification in the assay estimated nucleated cell counts. Profiling relied on immunoSEQ multiplex PCR, and the TCRdb table lists in-frame clones only, not all of them. V, J and clone size are taken as reported in that table, and D and trimming were inferred from the DNA itself. The sample contains 63,000 or so clones, around 89% of which appear only once. J is TRBJ2-1 and V is TRBV5-1, with TRBD1 matching over 11 bases. The receptor's source is a human donor in a cohort sampled during active COVID-19. What was sequenced was peripheral blood. The CDR3 DNA sequence: TGCGCCAGCAGCCTCCGGACAGGGGGCGCGGGTGAGCAGTTCTTC. Its protein is CASSLRTGGAGEQFF.